This T cell receptor beta chain was obtained from a study of control samples from healthy donors and cancer patients. The protocol was immunoSEQ multiplex PCR, while the TCRdb copy is restricted to in-frame clones and leaves out a portion. The sample consists of about 47,000 clones, 80% of them appearing once. This CDR3 is 14 amino acids long. CDR1 is MGHRA and CDR2 is YSYEKL in the germline V gene. The V end lost 2 bases, the J end lost 7 bases, and 13 bases lay between the germline ends. Sequenced sample: blood. The V gene is TRBV4-1, the J gene TRBJ2-3; TRBD2 is a possible D gene (6 bases). The sequence was obtained from an older man in good health. This chain's CDR3 is CASSQHRRGNTQYF. The DNA of the CDR3 is TGCGCCAGCAGCCAACACCGGCGGGGTAATACGCAGTATTTT.